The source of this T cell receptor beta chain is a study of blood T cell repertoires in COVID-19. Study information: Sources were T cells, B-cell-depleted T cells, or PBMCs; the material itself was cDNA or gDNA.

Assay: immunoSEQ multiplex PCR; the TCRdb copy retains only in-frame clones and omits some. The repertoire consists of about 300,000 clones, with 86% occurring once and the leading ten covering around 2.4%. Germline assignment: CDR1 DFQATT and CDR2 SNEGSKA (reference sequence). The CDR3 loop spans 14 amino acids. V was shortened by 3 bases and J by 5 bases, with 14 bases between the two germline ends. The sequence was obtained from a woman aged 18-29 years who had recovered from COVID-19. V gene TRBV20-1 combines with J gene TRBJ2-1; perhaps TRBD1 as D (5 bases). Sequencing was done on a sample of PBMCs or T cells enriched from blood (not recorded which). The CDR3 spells CSASRGWPDNEQFF. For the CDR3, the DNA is TGCAGTGCTAGTAGGGGTTGGCCAGACAATGAGCAGTTCTTC.